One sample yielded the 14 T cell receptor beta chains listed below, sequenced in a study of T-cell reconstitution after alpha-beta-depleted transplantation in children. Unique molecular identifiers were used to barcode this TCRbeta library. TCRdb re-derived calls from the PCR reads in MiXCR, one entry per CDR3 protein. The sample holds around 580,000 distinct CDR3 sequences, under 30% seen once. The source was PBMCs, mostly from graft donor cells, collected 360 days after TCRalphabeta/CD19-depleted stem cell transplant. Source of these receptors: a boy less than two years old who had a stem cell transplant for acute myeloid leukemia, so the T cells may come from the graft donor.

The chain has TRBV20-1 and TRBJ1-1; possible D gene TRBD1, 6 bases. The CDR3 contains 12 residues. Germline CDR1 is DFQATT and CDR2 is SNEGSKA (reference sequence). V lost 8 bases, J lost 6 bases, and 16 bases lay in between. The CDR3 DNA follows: TGCAGTAAAGCCCAGGGGAGCGCTGAAGCTTTCTTT. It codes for CSKAQGSAEAFF.

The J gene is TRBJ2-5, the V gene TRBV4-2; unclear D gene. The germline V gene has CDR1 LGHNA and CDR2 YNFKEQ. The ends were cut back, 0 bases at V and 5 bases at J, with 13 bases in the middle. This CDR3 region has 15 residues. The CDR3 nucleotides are TGTGCCAGCAGCCAAGATTCTGACCTCGCCGAGACCCAGTACTTC. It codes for CASSQDSDLAETQYF.

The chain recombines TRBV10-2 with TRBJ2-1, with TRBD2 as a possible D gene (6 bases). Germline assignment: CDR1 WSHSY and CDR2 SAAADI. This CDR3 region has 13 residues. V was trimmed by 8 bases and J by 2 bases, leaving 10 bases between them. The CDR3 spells CASQTSPYNEQFF. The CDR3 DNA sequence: TGCGCCAGCCAGACTAGTCCCTACAATGAGCAGTTCTTC.

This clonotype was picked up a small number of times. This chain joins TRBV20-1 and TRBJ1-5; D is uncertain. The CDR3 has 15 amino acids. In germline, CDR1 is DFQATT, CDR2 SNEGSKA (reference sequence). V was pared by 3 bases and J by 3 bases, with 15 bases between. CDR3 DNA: TGCAGTGCTAGGGTGAACATTGGACCCAATCAGCCCCAGCATTTT. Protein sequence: CSARVNIGPNQPQHF.

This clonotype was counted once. The CDR3 nucleotides are TGTGCCATCAGTGAGTCGACTGGTCTTTGGTACGAGCAGTACTTC. Its translation is CAISESTGLWYEQYF. The chain recombines TRBV10-3 with TRBJ2-7, with no clear D. The CDR3 has 15 residues. V lost 0 bases and J 4 bases, leaving 13 bases between the germline ends. CDR1 is ENHRY and CDR2 is SYGVKD in the germline V gene.

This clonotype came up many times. CDR3 residues: CASSAQGTDTQYF. CDR3 sequence (DNA): TGTGCCAGCAGTGCACAGGGGACAGATACGCAGTATTTT. This chain joins TRBV6-1 and TRBJ2-3; TRBD1 matches 7 bases. Germline CDR1 is MNHNS and CDR2 is SASEGT. After removal of 4 bases from V and 3 bases from J, the junction contained 1 base not matched to a gene. CDR3 size: 13 residues.

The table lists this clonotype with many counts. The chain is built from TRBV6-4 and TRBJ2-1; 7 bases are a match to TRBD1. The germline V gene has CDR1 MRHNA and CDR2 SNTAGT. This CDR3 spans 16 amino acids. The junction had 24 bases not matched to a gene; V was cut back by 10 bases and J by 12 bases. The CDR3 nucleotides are TGTGCCACCCCGAGACCGGACAGGAGCCTCCTCGAGTGGCAGTTCTTC. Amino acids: CATPRPDRSLLEWQFF.

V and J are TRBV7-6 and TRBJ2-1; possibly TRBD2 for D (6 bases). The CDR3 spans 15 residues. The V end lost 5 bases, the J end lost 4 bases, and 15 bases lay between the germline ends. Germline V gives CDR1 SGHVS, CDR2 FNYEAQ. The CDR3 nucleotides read TGTGCCAGCAGCCCCCCGGGACTCCTATACAATGAGCAGTTCTTC. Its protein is CASSPPGLLYNEQFF.

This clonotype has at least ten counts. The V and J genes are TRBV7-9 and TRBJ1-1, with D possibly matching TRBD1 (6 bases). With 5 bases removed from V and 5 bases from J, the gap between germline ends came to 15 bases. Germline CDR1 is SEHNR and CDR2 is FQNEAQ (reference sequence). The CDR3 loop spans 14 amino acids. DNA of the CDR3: TGTGCCAGCAGCCCCACTCAGGGGCGGACTGAAGCTTTCTTT. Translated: CASSPTQGRTEAFF.

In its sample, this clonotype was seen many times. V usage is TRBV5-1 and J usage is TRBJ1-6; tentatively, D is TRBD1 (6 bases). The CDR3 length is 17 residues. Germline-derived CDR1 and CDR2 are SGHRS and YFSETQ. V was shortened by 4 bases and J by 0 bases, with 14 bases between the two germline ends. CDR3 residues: CASSPTGPSSYNSPLHF. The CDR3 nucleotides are TGCGCCAGCAGCCCGACAGGACCGAGCTCCTATAATTCACCCCTCCACTTT.

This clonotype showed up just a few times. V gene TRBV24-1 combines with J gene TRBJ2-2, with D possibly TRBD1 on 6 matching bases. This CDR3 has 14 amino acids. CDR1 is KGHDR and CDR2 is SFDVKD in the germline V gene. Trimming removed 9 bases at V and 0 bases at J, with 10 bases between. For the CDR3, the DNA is TGTGCCACCGGGAAGGGGGCGAACACCGGGGAGCTGTTTTTT. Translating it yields CATGKGANTGELFF.

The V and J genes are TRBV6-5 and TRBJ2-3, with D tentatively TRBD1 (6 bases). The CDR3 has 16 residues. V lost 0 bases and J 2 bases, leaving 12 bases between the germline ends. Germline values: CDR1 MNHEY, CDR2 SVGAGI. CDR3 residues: CASSYSLTGVTDTQYF. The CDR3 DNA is TGTGCCAGCAGTTACTCGCTGACAGGTGTCACAGATACGCAGTATTTT.

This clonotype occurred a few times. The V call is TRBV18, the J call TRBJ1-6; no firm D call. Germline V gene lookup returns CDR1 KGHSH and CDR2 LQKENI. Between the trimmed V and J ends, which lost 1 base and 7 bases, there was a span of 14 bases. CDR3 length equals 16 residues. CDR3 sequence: CASSPRKGGPNSPLHF. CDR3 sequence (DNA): TGTGCCAGCTCACCACGTAAGGGCGGCCCGAATTCACCCCTCCACTTT.

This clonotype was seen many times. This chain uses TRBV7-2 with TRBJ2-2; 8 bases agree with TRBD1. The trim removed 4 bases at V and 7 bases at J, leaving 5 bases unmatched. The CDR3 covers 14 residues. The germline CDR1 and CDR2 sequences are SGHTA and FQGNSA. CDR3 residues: CASSSQGAFGELFF. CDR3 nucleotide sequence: TGTGCCAGCAGCTCTCAGGGGGCATTCGGGGAGCTGTTTTTT.